A selection of T cell receptor beta chains follows, all from one sample in a study of Graves' ophthalmopathy and Graves' hyperthyroidism. TCRdb itself ran the multiplex PCR reads through MiXCR, one entry per CDR3 protein. The data contain 600,000 to 650,000 distinct CDR3 sequences, 22% of them singletons. What was sequenced was peripheral blood. The receptors were gathered from a woman younger than 30 with stable Graves' hyperthyroidism. Some clones in this sample may be carry-over from other donors' samples. Each CDR3 is given with its conserved first and last residue. D genes are given only for firm matches. Size tells how often a clone was seen (once, few, many) or the class of an expanded clone, and some rows leave it out.

D: .; J: TRBJ2-2; size: few; length: 14; V: TRBV7-2; DNA: TGTGCCAGCAAACTCTCCGGGACCCATGGGGAGCTGTTTTTT; CDR3: CASKLSGTHGELFF
D: .; J: TRBJ2-7; size: many; length: 12; V: TRBV30; DNA: TGTGCCTGGAGATATACAGGGTTCGAGCAGTACTTC; CDR3: CAWRYTGFEQYF
D: .; J: TRBJ1-2; size: few; length: 11; V: TRBV20-1; DNA: TGCAGTGCTAGAGATGAGGGGGACTACACCTTC; CDR3: CSARDEGDYTF
D: TRBD1; J: TRBJ2-7; size: many; length: 15; V: TRBV11-2; DNA: TGTGCCAGCAGCTACCCGGGACAGGTGAGATACGAGCAGTACTTC; CDR3: CASSYPGQVRYEQYF
D: .; J: TRBJ2-7; size: many; length: 14; V: TRBV7-2; DNA: TGTGCCAGCAGCGGCCAAGTGACAGCCTACGAGCAGTACTTC; CDR3: CASSGQVTAYEQYF
D: .; J: TRBJ2-2; size: many; length: 15; V: TRBV28; DNA: TGTGCCAGCTCCAATCATGCATGGGACACCGGGGAGCTGTTTTTT; CDR3: CASSNHAWDTGELFF
D: .; J: TRBJ1-6; size: many; length: 13; V: TRBV30; DNA: TGTGCCTGGAGTGGAGGGGGGAATTCACCCCTCCACTTT; CDR3: CAWSGGGNSPLHF
D: .; J: TRBJ1-5; size: .; length: 17; V: TRBV4-2; DNA: TGTGCCAGCAGCCCAAAGGGGAAGGGTCATAGCAATCAGCCCCAGCATTTT; CDR3: CASSPKGKGHSNQPQHF
D: TRBD1; J: TRBJ1-2; size: .; length: 16; V: TRBV27; DNA: TGTGCCAGCAGTCCCGGACAGGGGGCGAAAAACTATGGCTACACCTTC; CDR3: CASSPGQGAKNYGYTF
D: TRBD1; J: TRBJ2-7; size: many; length: 17; V: TRBV5-1; DNA: TGCGCCAGCAGGGCAATAGACTGGGACAGGGATTCCTACGAGCAGTACTTC; CDR3: CASRAIDWDRDSYEQYF
D: .; J: TRBJ1-3; size: many; length: 16; V: TRBV28; DNA: TGTGCCAGCAGTGAGATGACCCTGAGCTCTGGAAACACCATATATTTT; CDR3: CASSEMTLSSGNTIYF
D: .; J: TRBJ1-2; size: many; length: 12; V: TRBV12-5; DNA: TGTGCTAGTGGCCACGACAGTCATGGCTACACCTTC; CDR3: CASGHDSHGYTF
D: TRBD1; J: TRBJ1-1; size: many; length: 15; V: TRBV28; DNA: TGTGCCAGCAGTCCTGGAGGACAGGGCGGCACTGAAGCTTTCTTT; CDR3: CASSPGGQGGTEAFF
D: .; J: TRBJ2-5; size: .; length: 14; V: TRBV12-3/TRBV12-4; DNA: TGTGCCAGCAGTCTCTTCGGGCAGGGAGTGACCCAGTACTTC; CDR3: CASSLFGQGVTQYF
D: .; J: TRBJ2-7; size: .; length: 12; V: TRBV12-3/TRBV12-4; DNA: TGTGCCAGCAGTTTTCTGGGGGACGAGCAGTACTTC; CDR3: CASSFLGDEQYF
D: TRBD2; J: TRBJ2-5; size: many; length: 17; V: TRBV6-5; DNA: TGTGCCAGCAGTTACTCAGGGCCAGTGGGGGGGGAAGAGACCCAGTACTTC; CDR3: CASSYSGPVGGEETQYF
D: .; J: TRBJ1-6; size: many; length: 16; V: TRBV29-1; DNA: TGCAGCGTTGGCTCGGAGGACAGCACCGAGAATTCACCCCTCCACTTT; CDR3: CSVGSEDSTENSPLHF
D: .; J: TRBJ2-2; size: many; length: 13; V: TRBV7-9; DNA: TGTGCCAGCAGCTCCACTGCGGGCGGGGAGCTGTTTTTT; CDR3: CASSSTAGGELFF
D: .; J: TRBJ1-6; size: many; length: 15; V: TRBV20-1; DNA: TGCAGTGCTAAGGTAGTTGCGGGGAATAATTCACCCCTCCACTTT; CDR3: CSAKVVAGNNSPLHF
D: .; J: TRBJ1-3; size: many; length: 13; V: TRBV29-1; DNA: TGCAGCGTTGCGTCCAGGCTTGGAAACACCATATATTTT; CDR3: CSVASRLGNTIYF
D: .; J: TRBJ1-1; size: many; length: 10; V: TRBV6-1; DNA: TGTGCCAGCGGGGTTACTGAAGCTTTCTTT; CDR3: CASGVTEAFF
D: TRBD2; J: TRBJ2-2; size: .; length: 17; V: TRBV12-3/TRBV12-4; DNA: TGTGCCAGCAGTTCCTATAGCGGGAGGTACCCCACCGGGGAGCTGTTTTTT; CDR3: CASSSYSGRYPTGELFF
D: .; J: TRBJ2-7; size: .; length: 15; V: TRBV20-1; DNA: TGCAGTGCCCTTCACGGCTCGGGCGGGTCCTACGAGCAGTACTTC; CDR3: CSALHGSGGSYEQYF
D: .; J: TRBJ2-7; size: many; length: 15; V: TRBV13; DNA: TGTGCCAGCAGCTTAGGGAACAGGGTACCGTACGAGCAGTACTTC; CDR3: CASSLGNRVPYEQYF
D: .; J: TRBJ1-2; size: many; length: 14; V: TRBV28; DNA: TGTGCCAGCAGCAACTACCGGGATATATATGGCTACACCTTC; CDR3: CASSNYRDIYGYTF
D: .; J: TRBJ2-7; size: many; length: 15; V: TRBV10-3; DNA: TGTGCCATCAGTGAGTCGGGGGCAGGTCTATACGAGCAGTACTTC; CDR3: CAISESGAGLYEQYF
D: TRBD1; J: TRBJ1-6; size: many; length: 17; V: TRBV12-3/TRBV12-4; DNA: TGTGCCAGCAGTTTACGGAGTTGGGACAGGAGTGATTCACCCCTCCACTTT; CDR3: CASSLRSWDRSDSPLHF
D: TRBD1; J: TRBJ2-4; size: .; length: 14; V: TRBV3-1; DNA: TGTGCCAGCAGCCTTGGACAGGGGTCGTCTCTTAAGTACTTC; CDR3: CASSLGQGSSLKYF
D: TRBD1; J: TRBJ2-2; size: few; length: 15; V: TRBV19; DNA: TGTGCCAGTAGTATCGGACAGGGGAGGACCGGGGAGCTGTTTTTT; CDR3: CASSIGQGRTGELFF
D: .; J: TRBJ1-1; size: .; length: 12; V: TRBV2; DNA: TGTGCCAGCAGTGAAGGCGTAGGGGAAGCTTTCTTT; CDR3: CASSEGVGEAFF
D: .; J: TRBJ1-1; size: many; length: 12; V: TRBV20-1; DNA: TGCAGTGCTAATATCGTGAACACTGAAGCTTTCTTT; CDR3: CSANIVNTEAFF
D: .; J: TRBJ1-5; size: .; length: 14; V: TRBV28; DNA: TGTGCCAGCACCCTCGGGGCGGGTCCTCAGCCCCAGCATTTT; CDR3: CASTLGAGPQPQHF
D: TRBD2; J: TRBJ2-7; size: few; length: 17; V: TRBV12-3/TRBV12-4; DNA: TGTGCCAGCAGTCCCGGGACTAGCGGGAGCCCTTCCTACGAGCAGTACTTC; CDR3: CASSPGTSGSPSYEQYF
D: .; J: TRBJ1-5; size: .; length: 19; V: TRBV11-3; DNA: TGTGCCAGCAGCTCCTTTCCCCCAGGGTCGAGTTATAGCAATCAGCCCCAGCATTTT; CDR3: CASSSFPPGSSYSNQPQHF
D: .; J: TRBJ1-6; size: .; length: 14; V: TRBV7-2; DNA: TGTGCCAGCAGCTCATTAGGGACCGCTACATCCCTCCACTTT; CDR3: CASSSLGTATSLHF
D: TRBD1; J: TRBJ2-2; size: many; length: 19; V: TRBV5-1; DNA: TGCGCCAGCAGCTTGGAACAGGGACAGCGGACCACGAACACCGGGGAGCTGTTTTTT; CDR3: CASSLEQGQRTTNTGELFF
D: TRBD1; J: TRBJ1-2; size: few; length: 17; V: TRBV19; DNA: TGTGCCAGTAGTATAGAACCCGGGACAGGATCTTCGGCTGGCTACACCTTC; CDR3: CASSIEPGTGSSAGYTF
D: TRBD1; J: TRBJ2-7; size: .; length: 15; V: TRBV3-1; DNA: TGTGCCAGCAGCCAACCCGGGACAGCATCCTACGAGCAGTACTTC; CDR3: CASSQPGTASYEQYF
D: .; J: TRBJ1-1; size: few; length: 16; V: TRBV12-3/TRBV12-4; DNA: TGTGCCAGCAGTCCCTCCCTGTTCCTATTGAACACTGAAGCTTTCTTT; CDR3: CASSPSLFLLNTEAFF
D: .; J: TRBJ2-7; size: .; length: 16; V: TRBV20-1; DNA: TGCAGTGCTAGTCGGGGTGAGGGGCGAAACTCCTACGAGCAGTACTTC; CDR3: CSASRGEGRNSYEQYF
D: .; J: TRBJ1-5; size: many; length: 14; V: TRBV5-6; DNA: TGTGCCAGCAGCTTTCGATGGAGGGATCAGCCCCAGCATTTT; CDR3: CASSFRWRDQPQHF
D: .; J: TRBJ1-2; size: many; length: 13; V: TRBV30; DNA: TGTGCCTGGAGTGTAGGGGGACTCTATGGCTACACCTTC; CDR3: CAWSVGGLYGYTF
D: .; J: TRBJ1-5; size: many; length: 15; V: TRBV2; DNA: TGTGCCAGCAGTGTAGGGGACGCTAGCAATCAGCCCCAGCATTTT; CDR3: CASSVGDASNQPQHF
D: .; J: TRBJ2-7; size: many; length: 13; V: TRBV28; DNA: TGTGCCAGCAGGAAGGGGGGGACCTACGAGCAGTACTTC; CDR3: CASRKGGTYEQYF
D: TRBD1; J: TRBJ1-2; size: many; length: 13; V: TRBV28; DNA: TGTGCCAGCAGTTTTGGGACAGGACCCGGCTACACCTTC; CDR3: CASSFGTGPGYTF
D: .; J: TRBJ1-1; size: few; length: 16; V: TRBV18; DNA: TGTGCCAGCTCACCACGTTCGGGTGTGGAGTTTGAGGAAGCTTTCTTT; CDR3: CASSPRSGVEFEEAFF
D: TRBD1; J: TRBJ1-6; size: many; length: 15; V: TRBV6-5; DNA: TGTGCCAGCCGCCCCGCGGACAGGGATAATTCACCCCTCCACTTT; CDR3: CASRPADRDNSPLHF
D: .; J: TRBJ2-7; size: few; length: 10; V: TRBV20-1; DNA: TGCAGTGCTAGAACCCGGGAGCAGTACTTC; CDR3: CSARTREQYF
D: .; J: TRBJ2-7; size: many; length: 15; V: TRBV24-1; DNA: TGTGCCACCAGTGTCCCCTGGACAGCCACCTACGAGCAGTACTTC; CDR3: CATSVPWTATYEQYF
D: .; J: TRBJ2-7; size: many; length: 12; V: TRBV28; DNA: TGTGCCAGCTCCCCTAGTATGTACGAGCAGTACTTC; CDR3: CASSPSMYEQYF
D: .; J: TRBJ2-7; size: many; length: 16; V: TRBV11-2; DNA: TGTGCCTGCAGCGGGGGACAGCTAAATTTGGCCTACGAGCAGTACTTC; CDR3: CACSGGQLNLAYEQYF
D: .; J: TRBJ1-1; size: many; length: 13; V: TRBV29-1; DNA: TGCAGCGTTGGACGGGGGGCCGCCACTGAAGCTTTCTTT; CDR3: CSVGRGAATEAFF
D: .; J: TRBJ1-2; size: many; length: 17; V: TRBV20-1; DNA: TGCAGTGCCCAAACTGGGCGAGGGTCACGGAGGAACTATGGCTACACCTTC; CDR3: CSAQTGRGSRRNYGYTF
D: .; J: TRBJ1-2; size: many; length: 16; V: TRBV5-6; DNA: TGTGCCAGCAGCCATCAATTAGGGGAATGGAACTATGGCTACACCTTC; CDR3: CASSHQLGEWNYGYTF